The T cell receptor beta chain under discussion was sequenced for a study of vaccination and CD4 T cells after COVID-19. About this clonotype itself: Its antigen remains unidentified.

Regarding treatment: roughly 11-day PBMC culture with coronavirus spike peptide pools or control peptides (ViraFEST assay). An Oncomine TCR Beta short-read assay was used to sequence the DNA from cultured CD4+ T cells. Each CDR3 protein gets one entry after TCRdb re-called the PCR reads with MiXCR. The sample holds around 21,000 distinct CDR3 sequences, 45% to 55% seen once. This TCR was sampled from a human donor who had recovered from COVID-19. What was sequenced was CD4+ T cells from blood, cultured in vitro.

In DNA, the CDR3 is TGCAGTGGTTTGGAGGCGGTGGCCCAAGAGACCCAGTACTTC. Protein: CSGLEAVAQETQYF. The chain recombines TRBV20-1 with TRBJ2-5; TRBD2 is a possible D gene (5 bases). CDR1 is DFQATT, CDR2 SNEGSKA, per germline (reference sequence). This CDR3 is 14 amino acids long. Trimming took 7 bases from V and 1 from J, leaving 16 bases between them.